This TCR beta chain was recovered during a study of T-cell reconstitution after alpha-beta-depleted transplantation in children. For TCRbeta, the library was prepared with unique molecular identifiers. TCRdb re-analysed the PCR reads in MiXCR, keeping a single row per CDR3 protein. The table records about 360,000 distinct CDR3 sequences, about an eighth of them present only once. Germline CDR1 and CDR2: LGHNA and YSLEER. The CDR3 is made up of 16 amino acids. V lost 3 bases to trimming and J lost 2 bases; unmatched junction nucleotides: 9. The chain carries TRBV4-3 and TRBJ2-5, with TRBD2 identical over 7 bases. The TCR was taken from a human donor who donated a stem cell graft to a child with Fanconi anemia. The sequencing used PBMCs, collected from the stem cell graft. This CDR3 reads CASSQGGLLKQETQYF. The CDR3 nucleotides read TGCGCCAGCAGCCAGGGGGGACTATTGAAACAAGAGACCCAGTACTTC.